This T cell receptor beta chain was sequenced in a study of immune evolution from preneoplasia to lung adenocarcinoma. The CDR3 contains 12 residues. V was shortened by 7 bases and J by 4 bases, with 11 bases between the two germline ends. Germline V CDR1 and CDR2: MDHEN, SYDVKM. Notes on this clone: The antigen remains unidentified.

Regarding the study as a whole: Later-stage lesions seemingly showed higher T cell density and diversity than normal lung.

Using immunoSEQ multiplex PCR, the repertoire was profiled, and TCRdb retains in-frame clones only, with some absent. Of about 14,000 clones in the sample, over 75% were seen once. Each case's diagnosis was confirmed by two pathologists on H&E. Sequencing input: FFPE lung adenocarcinoma in situ tissue. This chain uses TRBV28 with TRBJ2-7; D is unresolved. This TCR was recovered from a donor older than 65 with lung adenocarcinoma. The CDR3 here is CASTSPGYEQYF. The CDR3 DNA sequence: TGTGCCAGCACCTCCCCCGGGTACGAGCAGTACTTC.